What follows are 8 T cell receptor beta chains derived from one specimen sequenced in a study of human T cells and chemical hapten exposure. One entry per CDR3 protein results from TCRdb running MiXCR on the RACE reads. The sample holds more than 75,000 distinct CDR3 sequences, 8.6% seen once. The sample's time point: healthy volunteer bleed at 6 weeks. Unfractionated whole blood was the source of the extracted total RNA. Sequenced sample: whole blood. These receptors were obtained from a male donor in good health. Some clones in this sample may be carry-over from other donors' samples.

This clonotype was recorded a few times. The genes are TRBV2 and TRBJ2-2; 9 bases map to TRBD1. Germline CDR1 reads SNHLY; CDR2 reads FYNNEI. The ends lost 6 bases at V and 5 bases at J; junction bases unmatched: 4. This CDR3 is 14 amino acids long. CDR3 coding DNA: TGTGCCAGCAGAGGGACAGGGTTAACCGGGGAGCTGTTTTTT. Translation: CASRGTGLTGELFF.

Ten or more counts support this clonotype. The chain links TRBV4-1 to TRBJ2-3, with 11 bases aligning to TRBD2. The J segment lost 6 bases and the V segment lost 1 base, leaving 6 bases of the junction unmatched. The CDR3 spans 16 residues. In germline, CDR1 is MGHRA, CDR2 YSYEKL. The CDR3 protein is CASSQAGLAGGDTQYF. In DNA, the CDR3 is TGCGCCAGCAGCCAAGCTGGCTTAGCGGGAGGGGATACGCAGTATTTT.

This clonotype was observed a few times. The rearrangement uses TRBV4-2 and TRBJ2-2; D is possibly TRBD1 (6 bases). The length of the CDR3 is 15 residues. In germline, CDR1 is LGHNA, CDR2 YNFKEQ. Trimming removed 0 bases at V and 4 bases at J, with 9 bases between. In DNA form, the CDR3 reads TGTGCCAGCAGCCAAGAAAAACAGGGCACCGGGGAGCTGTTTTTT. Protein: CASSQEKQGTGELFF.

This sequence joins TRBV5-4 and TRBJ2-7, with D uncertain. The V gene's germline CDR1 is SGHNT and CDR2 YYREEE (reference sequence). The V and J ends lost 3 bases and 4 bases respectively, with 8 bases between them. There are 12 residues in the CDR3. CDR3 residues: CASSWGIYEQYF. DNA of the CDR3: TGTGCCAGCAGCTGGGGAATTTACGAGCAGTACTTC. The variable domain in full, completed from reference TRBV5-4 and TRBJ2-7, reads ETGVTQSPTHLIKTRGQQVTLRCSSQSGHNTVSWYQQALGQGPQFIFQYYREEENGRGNFPPRFSGLQFPNYSSELNVNALELDDSALYLCASSWGIYEQYFGPGTRLTVT.

The chain is built from TRBV7-9 and TRBJ2-3, with 11 bases that match TRBD1. Losses at the gene ends were 5 bases for V and 4 bases for J; bases not matched to a gene: 5. Germline loops: CDR1 SEHNR, CDR2 FQNEAQ (reference sequence). This CDR3 spans 15 amino acids. CDR3 sequence: CASSPRDRGSDTQYF. CDR3 coding DNA: TGTGCCAGCAGCCCGCGGGACAGGGGGTCAGATACGCAGTATTTT.

This clonotype was counted many times. This sequence joins TRBV2 and TRBJ1-2; a possible D gene is TRBD1 (5 bases). The CDR3 is 13 amino acids. V was cut by 6 bases and J by 2 bases, with 10 bases left in between. Germline V lookup: CDR1 SNHLY, CDR2 FYNNEI. CDR3 DNA sequence: TGTGCCAGCAGACAGGACGGGAACTATGGCTACACCTTC. Translated: CASRQDGNYGYTF. The full variable domain, its missing parts supplied by reference TRBV2 and TRBJ1-2, is EPEVTQTPSHQVTQMGQEVILRCVPISNHLYFYWYRQILGQKVEFLVSFYNNEISEKSEIFDDQFSVERPDGSNFTLKIRSTKLEDSAMYFCASRQDGNYGYTFGSGTRLTVV.

This clonotype was found a few times. V is TRBV9 and J is TRBJ1-2, with unresolved D. V was cut by 6 bases and J by 1 base, with 16 bases left in between. In germline, CDR1 is SGDLS, CDR2 YYNGEE. The length of the CDR3 is 15 residues. The CDR3 region has the DNA TGTGCCAGCACCTCCGTAGCCCCTATTAACTATGGCTACACCTTC. Protein sequence: CASTSVAPINYGYTF.

This clonotype was seen a few times. The chain combines TRBV20-1 with TRBJ1-3; D not certain. The CDR3 consists of 15 residues. V was trimmed by 3 bases and J by 2 bases, leaving 14 bases between them. Germline CDR1 DFQATT, CDR2 SNEGSKA (reference sequence). The CDR3 sequence: CSASPPLTTGNTIYF. The CDR3 coding sequence is TGCAGTGCTAGTCCGCCTCTGACTACTGGAAACACCATATATTTT.